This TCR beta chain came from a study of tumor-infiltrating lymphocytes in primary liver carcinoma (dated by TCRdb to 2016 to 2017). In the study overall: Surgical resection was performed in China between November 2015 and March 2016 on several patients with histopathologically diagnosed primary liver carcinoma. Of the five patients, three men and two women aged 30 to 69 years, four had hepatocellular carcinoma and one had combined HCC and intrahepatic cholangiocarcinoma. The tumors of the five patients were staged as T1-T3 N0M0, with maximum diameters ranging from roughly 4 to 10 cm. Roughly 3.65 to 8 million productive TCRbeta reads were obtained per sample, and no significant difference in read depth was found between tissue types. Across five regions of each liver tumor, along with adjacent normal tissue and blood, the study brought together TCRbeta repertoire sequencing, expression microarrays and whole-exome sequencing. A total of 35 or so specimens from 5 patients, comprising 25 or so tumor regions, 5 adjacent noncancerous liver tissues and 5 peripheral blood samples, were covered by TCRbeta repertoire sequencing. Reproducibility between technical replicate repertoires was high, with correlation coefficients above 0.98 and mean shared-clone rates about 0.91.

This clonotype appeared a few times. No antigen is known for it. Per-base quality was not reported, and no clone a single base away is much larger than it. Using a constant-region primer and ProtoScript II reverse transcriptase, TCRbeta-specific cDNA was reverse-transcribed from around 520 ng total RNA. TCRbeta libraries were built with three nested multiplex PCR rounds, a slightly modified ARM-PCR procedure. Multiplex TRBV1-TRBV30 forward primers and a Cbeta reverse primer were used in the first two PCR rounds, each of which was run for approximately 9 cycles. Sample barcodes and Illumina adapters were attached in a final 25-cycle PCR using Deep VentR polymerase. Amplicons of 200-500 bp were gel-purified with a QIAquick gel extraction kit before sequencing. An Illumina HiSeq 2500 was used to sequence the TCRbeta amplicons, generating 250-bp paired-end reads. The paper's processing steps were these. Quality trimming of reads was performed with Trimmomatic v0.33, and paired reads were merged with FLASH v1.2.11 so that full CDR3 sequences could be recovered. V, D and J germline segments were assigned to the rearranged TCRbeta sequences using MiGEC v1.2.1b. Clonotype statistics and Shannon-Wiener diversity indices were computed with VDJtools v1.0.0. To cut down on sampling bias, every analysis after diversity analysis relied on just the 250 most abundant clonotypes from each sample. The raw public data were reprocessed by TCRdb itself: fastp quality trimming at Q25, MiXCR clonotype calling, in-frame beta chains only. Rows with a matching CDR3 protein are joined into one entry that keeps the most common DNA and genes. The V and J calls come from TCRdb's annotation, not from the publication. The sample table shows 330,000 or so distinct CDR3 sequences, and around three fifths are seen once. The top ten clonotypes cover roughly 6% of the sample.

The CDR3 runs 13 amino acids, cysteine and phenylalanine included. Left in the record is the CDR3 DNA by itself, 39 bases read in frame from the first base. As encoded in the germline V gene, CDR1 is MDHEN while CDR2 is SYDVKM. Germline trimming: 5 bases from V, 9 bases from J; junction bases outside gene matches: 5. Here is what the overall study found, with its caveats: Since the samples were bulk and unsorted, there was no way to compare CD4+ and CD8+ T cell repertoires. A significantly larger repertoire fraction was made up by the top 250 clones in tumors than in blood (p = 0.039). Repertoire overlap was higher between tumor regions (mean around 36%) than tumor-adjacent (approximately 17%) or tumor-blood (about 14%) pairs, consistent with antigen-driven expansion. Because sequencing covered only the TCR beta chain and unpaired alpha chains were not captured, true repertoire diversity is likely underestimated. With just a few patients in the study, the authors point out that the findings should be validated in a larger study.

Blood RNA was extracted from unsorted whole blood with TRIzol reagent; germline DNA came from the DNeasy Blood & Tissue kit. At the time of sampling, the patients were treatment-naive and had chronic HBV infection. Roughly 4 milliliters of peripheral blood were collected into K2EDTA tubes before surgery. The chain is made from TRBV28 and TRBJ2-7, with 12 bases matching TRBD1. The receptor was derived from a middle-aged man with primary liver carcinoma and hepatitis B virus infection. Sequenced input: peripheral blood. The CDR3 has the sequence CASSLGTGGRQYF. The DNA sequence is TGTGCCAGCAGTCTGGGGACAGGGGGCCGGCAGTACTTC.